This T cell receptor (beta chain) derives from a study of CD8+CD57+ T cells in acquired aplastic anemia. Study-wide background: Sorted CD4+ and CD8+ cells yielded DNA averaging around 3 ug.

CDR1 is DFQATT, CDR2 SNEGSKA, per germline (reference sequence). With 3 bases removed from V and 4 bases from J, the gap between germline ends came to 25 bases. The CDR3 sequence is 17 residues long. Genomic DNA acted as the template from which TCR beta VDJ combination and CDR3 sequence profiling were carried out. TCRdb re-called the reads with MiXCR, one entry per CDR3 protein. The sample yields over 150,000 distinct CDR3 sequences, more than 60% seen once. Individuals selected for sequencing had exhibited CD8+CD57+ cell expansion on flow cytometry. A severe acquired aplastic anemia diagnosis applied to all patients. Untreated patients provided the blood samples, with no therapy given before sampling.

The sequenced sample consisted of sorted CD4+, CD8+, or CD8+CD57+ T cells (not recorded which) from PBMCs. This chain joins TRBV20-1 and TRBJ2-7; either TRBD1 or TRBD2 may fit D (5 bases each). The TCR originated in a human donor with aplastic anemia. The CDR3 region is CSASSAGTDLSTYEQYF. CDR3 DNA: TGCAGTGCTAGCTCGGCCGGGACGGACCTTAGTACGTACGAGCAGTACTTC.